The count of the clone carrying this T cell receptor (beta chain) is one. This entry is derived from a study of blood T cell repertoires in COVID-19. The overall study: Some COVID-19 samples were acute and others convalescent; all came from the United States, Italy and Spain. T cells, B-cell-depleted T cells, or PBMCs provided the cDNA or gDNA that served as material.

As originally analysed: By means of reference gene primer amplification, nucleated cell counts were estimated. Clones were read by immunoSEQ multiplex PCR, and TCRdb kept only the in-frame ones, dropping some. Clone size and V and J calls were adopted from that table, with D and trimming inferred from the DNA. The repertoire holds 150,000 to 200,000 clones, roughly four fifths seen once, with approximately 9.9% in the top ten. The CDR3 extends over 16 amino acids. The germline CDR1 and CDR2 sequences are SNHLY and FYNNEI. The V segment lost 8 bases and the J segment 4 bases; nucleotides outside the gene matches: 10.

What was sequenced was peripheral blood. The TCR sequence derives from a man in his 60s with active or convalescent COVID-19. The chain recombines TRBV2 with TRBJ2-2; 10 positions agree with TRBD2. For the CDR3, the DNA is TGTGCCAGCTCCGCTGGGACTAGCGAGAGCACCGGGGAGCTGTTTTTT. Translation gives CASSAGTSESTGELFF.